Below are 19 T cell receptor beta chains sequenced from a single sample in a study of T-cell reconstitution after alpha-beta-depleted transplantation in children. Researchers prepared the TCRbeta library using unique molecular identifiers, the study reports. TCRdb independently ran MiXCR on the PCR reads; one entry per CDR3 protein. The data show 300,000 to 400,000 distinct CDR3 sequences, about 16% seen once. Sequences were derived from PBMCs, mostly from graft donor cells, sampled 360 days after TCRalphabeta/CD19-depleted stem cell transplant. The origin of the receptors is a male patient between 2 and 10 years old who had a stem cell transplant for acute lymphoblastic leukemia, so the T cells may come from the graft donor.

This clonotype showed up many times. This chain uses TRBV5-1 with TRBJ2-1, with a weak D call TRBD1 (6 bases). Germline CDR1 reads SGHRS; CDR2 reads YFSETQ. The CDR3 contains 13 residues. Between the trimmed V and J ends, which lost 2 bases and 5 bases, there was a span of 8 bases. CDR3 in amino acids: CASSFGQNNEQFF. Written as DNA, the CDR3 is TGCGCCAGCAGCTTCGGACAGAACAATGAGCAGTTCTTC.

This chain uses TRBV27 with TRBJ1-2, with TRBD1 as a possible D gene (5 bases). The CDR3 loop spans 15 amino acids. Germline CDR1 MNHEY, CDR2 SMNVEV (reference sequence). Trimming took off 3 bases at V and 3 bases at J, with 14 bases between the two ends. CDR3 DNA sequence: TGTGCCAGCAGTTTCCTGGACGCCAGGGACTATGGCTACACCTTC. Its protein product is CASSFLDARDYGYTF.

V usage is TRBV6-2 or TRBV6-3 and J usage is TRBJ2-3; D may be TRBD1 (6 bases). Germline loops: CDR1 MNHEY, CDR2 SVGEGT. Trimming removed 2 bases from V and 2 bases from J, with 14 bases in between. This CDR3 contains 16 residues. As DNA, the CDR3 is TGTGCCAGCAGTTACACGGAACCAGGGGTCACAGATACGCAGTATTTT. This encodes CASSYTEPGVTDTQYF.

The chain is built from TRBV25-1 and TRBJ2-1; 7 bases align to TRBD2. The CDR3 covers 19 residues. With V trimmed by 4 bases and J by 4 bases, 19 bases remained unmatched. Looked up from germline, CDR1 is MGHDK and CDR2 is SYGVNS. The CDR3 spells CASSGWPGVIAGSYNEQFF. The DNA of the CDR3 is TGTGCCAGCAGTGGATGGCCGGGGGTAATAGCGGGTAGTTACAATGAGCAGTTCTTC.

This clonotype was seen only a few times. The rearrangement joins TRBV20-1 to TRBJ2-3, with unresolved D. Deletions cut 4 bases from V and 2 bases from J, with 13 bases between. CDR3 length equals 14 residues. Germline loops: CDR1 DFQATT, CDR2 SNEGSKA (reference sequence). The CDR3 DNA follows: TGCAGTGCTAAGCTCGGCAGATACACAGATACGCAGTATTTT. Protein product: CSAKLGRYTDTQYF.

The J gene is TRBJ2-5, the V gene TRBV6-6; no firm D call. Trimming cost V 5 bases and J 4 bases, with 11 bases left between them. The germline CDR1 and CDR2 sequences are MNHNY and SVGAGI (reference sequence). The CDR3 consists of 13 residues. CDR3 bases: TGTGCCAGCAGTAAACCGCCCGCAGAGACCCAGTACTTC. This codes for CASSKPPAETQYF.

This clonotype was recorded a few times. The V gene is TRBV15, the J gene TRBJ2-3; no reliable D call. Germline V gene sequence: CDR1 LNHNV, CDR2 YYDKDF (reference sequence). Trimming stripped 0 bases from V and 4 bases from J, with 5 bases between. The CDR3 is made up of 13 amino acids. The CDR3 DNA sequence: TGTGCCACCAGCAGAGATCTCCCAGATACGCAGTATTTT. Protein sequence: CATSRDLPDTQYF.

This clonotype was detected only a few times. The CDR3 region is CSVGGRAGEQYF. CDR3 bases: TGCAGCGTTGGTGGCAGGGCGGGCGAGCAGTACTTC. This chain joins TRBV29-1 and TRBJ2-7, with D perhaps assigned TRBD1 or TRBD2 (5 bases each). CDR1 and CDR2 from the germline V gene are SQVTM and ANQGSEA. This CDR3 spans 12 amino acids. V gave up 4 bases and J gave up 6 bases, with 13 bases separating them.

The CDR3 DNA follows: TGTGCCAGCAGCGGCACTCCGGACGGTTATAATGAAAAACTGTTTTTT. It specifies CASSGTPDGYNEKLFF. V usage is TRBV28 and J usage is TRBJ1-4; D call uncertain. Trimming took off 6 bases at V and 4 bases at J, with 18 bases between the two ends. The CDR3 sequence is 16 residues long. Looked up from germline, CDR1 is MDHEN and CDR2 is SYDVKM. The full variable domain, with the rest looked up from reference TRBV28 and TRBJ1-4, is DVKVTQSSRYLVKRTGEKVFLECVQDMDHENMFWYRQDPGLGLRLIYFSYDVKMKEKGDIPEGYSVSREKKERFSLILESASTNQTSMYLCASSGTPDGYNEKLFFGSGTQLSVL.

This clonotype was detected only a few times. The V and J genes are TRBV19 and TRBJ2-7; no definite D call. The CDR3 contains 15 residues. The germline V and J ends were trimmed by 5 bases and 0 bases, with 14 bases remaining between them. CDR1 and CDR2 (germline): LNHDA, SQIVND (reference sequence). This CDR3 reads CASSPGVRSSYEQYF. The CDR3 DNA reads as TGTGCCAGTAGTCCAGGTGTTCGGAGCTCCTACGAGCAGTACTTC.

This chain uses TRBV7-9 with TRBJ2-2; D is unresolved. Per germline, CDR1 SEHNR and CDR2 FQNEAQ (reference sequence). V was shortened by 9 bases and J by 0 bases, with 11 bases between the two germline ends. The CDR3 totals 14 residues. In nucleotides, the CDR3 is TGTGCCAGGGGAACACTGGCGAACACCGGGGAGCTGTTTTTT. It translates to CARGTLANTGELFF.

A few counts support this clonotype. The chain is built from TRBV29-1 and TRBJ2-7; D perhaps matches TRBD2 (5 bases). Germline V lookup: CDR1 SQVTM, CDR2 ANQGSEA. There are 13 residues in the CDR3. The V end was cut by 6 bases, the J end by 2 bases, with 14 bases between. The CDR3 spells CSVDDAGTYEQYF. The CDR3 bases are TGCAGCGTGGACGATGCGGGTACCTACGAGCAGTACTTC.

This clonotype was observed a few times. The genes are TRBV20-1 and TRBJ2-5; TRBD2 agrees at 7 bases. CDR1 and CDR2 from the germline V gene are DFQATT and SNEGSKA (reference sequence). V dropped 0 bases and J dropped 0; count of bases not matched to a gene: 16. The CDR3 runs to 19 residues. CDR3 loop: CSARDLATSPYPYQETQYF. CDR3 DNA: TGCAGTGCTAGAGATCTGGCGACTAGCCCCTACCCGTACCAAGAGACCCAGTACTTC.

The chain links TRBV6-2 or TRBV6-3 to TRBJ2-5; 9 positions match TRBD1. This CDR3 is 16 amino acids long. Per germline, CDR1 MNHEY and CDR2 SVGEGT. V shed 0 bases and J 2 bases; nucleotides not matched to a gene: 4. The CDR3 bases are TGTGCCAGCAGTTACTCATGGACAGGGGTGCAAGAGACCCAGTACTTC. It codes for CASSYSWTGVQETQYF.

This clonotype was observed a few times. The V and J genes are TRBV11-2 and TRBJ2-5; TRBD2 agrees at 9 bases. The junction had 9 bases not matched to a gene; V was cut back by 1 base and J by 0 bases. Germline CDR1 reads SGHAT; CDR2 reads FQNNGV. This CDR3 is 18 amino acids long. For the CDR3, the DNA is TGTGCCAGCAGCTTAGGTCTTGTGGCGGGAGGGGACCAAGAGACCCAGTACTTC. Its translation: CASSLGLVAGGDQETQYF.

This clonotype was counted only a few times. The chain employs TRBV29-1 and TRBJ2-1; 12 bases fit TRBD2. CDR1 and CDR2 from the germline V gene are SQVTM and ANQGSEA. The V segment lost 2 bases and the J segment 9 bases; nucleotides outside the gene matches: 11. This CDR3 has 16 amino acids. CDR3: CSVERGSSGRASEQFF. CDR3 nucleotide sequence: TGCAGCGTTGAACGGGGTTCTAGCGGGAGGGCCAGTGAGCAGTTCTTC.

The DNA of the CDR3 is TGCGCCAGCAGCTCATACGCCCGGGAGAACACAGATACGCAGTATTTT. This encodes CASSSYARENTDTQYF. The V call is TRBV5-1, the J call TRBJ2-3, with D possibly matching TRBD2 (6 bases). This CDR3 comprises 16 residues. The germline V gene has CDR1 SGHRS and CDR2 YFSETQ. Deletions cut 3 bases from V and 2 bases from J, with 16 bases between.

This clonotype was observed a handful of times. The V and J genes are TRBV28 and TRBJ2-2; perhaps TRBD1 as D (5 bases). Germline assignment: CDR1 MDHEN and CDR2 SYDVKM. V dropped 4 bases and J dropped 4 bases, with 10 bases sitting between them. The CDR3 totals 14 residues. CDR3 in amino acids: CASSSGLGTGELFF. In DNA form, the CDR3 reads TGTGCCAGCAGTTCAGGGCTGGGCACCGGGGAGCTGTTTTTT.

This clonotype has just a few counts. V is TRBV5-1 and J is TRBJ2-2, with 11 bases identical to TRBD1. With 5 bases clipped from V and 5 bases from J, the junction kept 5 bases outside the gene matches. CDR3 length: 15 amino acids. Germline CDR1 and CDR2: SGHRS and YFSETQ. CDR3 sequence reads: CASRRTGGETGELFF. The CDR3, as DNA: TGCGCCAGCAGACGGACAGGGGGCGAAACCGGGGAGCTGTTTTTT.